The sequence of this TCR beta chain was determined in a study of CD8 T cells in Susac syndrome. Concerning this clonotype itself: No antigen is known for it.

In blood CD8+ and CD4+ T cells, TCR beta underwent sequencing. Isolation of CD8+ and CD4+ T cells was performed negatively, whereas enrichment of TEMRA cells was done by FACS. Random hexamers were used to reverse transcribe about 0.5 to 1 ug of RNA. immunoSEQ multiplex PCR amplified TCR beta CDR3 across 54 Vbeta, 13 Jbeta. From the immunoSEQ multiplex PCR reads, TCRdb called clonotypes with MiXCR, one entry per CDR3 protein. This table has around 230,000 distinct CDR3 sequences, approximately 95% appearing once. The study's findings and limits: The relatively small number of individuals in the TCR sequencing and HLA analysis was acknowledged by the study.

The CDR3 consists of 11 residues. Trimming left V 5 bases short and J 1 base short, with 5 bases between. Germline-derived CDR1 and CDR2 are SQVTM and ANQGSEA. The sample taken for sequencing was CD4+ T cells from PBMCs. The TCR sequence derives from a human donor with multiple sclerosis. V and J are TRBV29-1 and TRBJ1-1; D gene uncertain. This CDR3 is CSVTRNTEAFF. CDR3 bases: TGCAGCGTTACAAGGAACACTGAAGCTTTCTTT.